Detailed here is one T cell receptor (beta chain). Its specificity is unknown. A much larger clone differs from this one at a single base, so this may be a read error. This sample is drawn from a study of molecular identifiers for immune sequencing clone quantification. Study-wide background: Four of five splits of RNA from roughly 18,000 or 92,000 naive CD8 cells were sequenced in replicates.

The length of the CDR3 is 14 residues. Sorting recovered naive CD8 T cells on a CD8+CD4-CCR7+CD45RA+ profile. TCRdb itself ran the PCR reads through MiXCR, one entry per CDR3 protein. This sample has about 640,000 distinct CDR3 sequences, with less than 20% found just once. Study-level findings and limits: Over 99% of effector molecules, yet under 1% of naive-cell molecules, were held by clones above 20 RNA copies.

The chain is built from TRBV12-3 or TRBV12-4 and TRBJ2-3; possibly TRBD1 for D (6 bases). This TCR came from a human donor in good health. Some libraries in this study had Jurkat cell RNA spiked in. The sequencing sample was made of naive CD8+ T cells from blood, with Jurkat cell RNA spiked in. Subset described: FACS-sorted CD8+CD4-CCR7+CD45RA+ naive T cells. Here the CDR3 DNA reads TGTGCCAGCAGTTCACTACAGGGCACAGGTACGCAGTATTTT. It codes for CASSSLQGTGTQYF.